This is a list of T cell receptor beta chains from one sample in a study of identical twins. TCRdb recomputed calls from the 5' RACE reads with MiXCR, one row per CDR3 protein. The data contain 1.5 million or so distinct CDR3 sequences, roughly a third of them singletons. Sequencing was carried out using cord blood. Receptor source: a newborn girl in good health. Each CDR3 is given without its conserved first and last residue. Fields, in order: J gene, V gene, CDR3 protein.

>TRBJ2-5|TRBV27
ASSLVQGTGWGYQETQY
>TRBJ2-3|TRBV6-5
ASSFNRLAGTDTQY
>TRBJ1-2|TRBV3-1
ASTHGGFGYYGYT
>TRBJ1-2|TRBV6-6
ASRQDRDGYT
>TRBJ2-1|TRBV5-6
ASSSGGRGQYEQF
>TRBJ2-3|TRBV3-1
ASSQGETSGRRDTRY
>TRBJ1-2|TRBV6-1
ASSESLEAYGYT
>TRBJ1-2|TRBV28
ASSPPQRDFGYT
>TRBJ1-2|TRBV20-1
SAKGGSNGYT
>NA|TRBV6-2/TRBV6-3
ASSYPLAGGGDMSTAEQY
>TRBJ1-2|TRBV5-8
ASSWNTNYGYT